The rows below give T cell receptor beta chains drawn from one sample of a study of blood T cell repertoires in COVID-19. Sequencing was performed with immunoSEQ multiplex PCR; in TCRdb, only in-frame clones are kept and a portion is missing. The sample carries under 300,000 clones, 65% to 85% recorded once. What was sequenced was peripheral blood. The receptors stem from a woman in her 40s with active or convalescent COVID-19. Both conserved end residues are part of each CDR3. Fields, in order: J gene, V gene, D gene, CDR3 protein. D genes are given only for firm matches.

J: TRBJ2-3; V: TRBV3-1/TRBV3-2; D: TRBD1; CDR3: CASRHQAQGVSDTQYF
J: TRBJ2-2; V: TRBV27; D: TRBD2; CDR3: CASSLSESGGAFGELFF
J: TRBJ2-4; V: TRBV18; D: .; CDR3: CASSEGLAKNIQYF
J: TRBJ1-1; V: TRBV5-6; D: .; CDR3: CASSLGDSEAFF
J: TRBJ2-5; V: TRBV19; D: .; CDR3: CASSSFETQYF
J: TRBJ2-2; V: TRBV3-1/TRBV3-2; D: TRBD2; CDR3: CASSHRTSVIGELFF
J: TRBJ1-3; V: TRBV2; D: .; CDR3: CASERRISGNTIYF
J: TRBJ1-5; V: TRBV6-6; D: TRBD1; CDR3: CASSYSRDSHQPQHF
J: TRBJ1-2; V: TRBV18; D: TRBD1; CDR3: CASSTTGATTYGYTF
J: TRBJ2-5; V: TRBV6-6; D: .; CDR3: CASSPDRVGGETQYF
J: TRBJ1-4; V: TRBV7-6; D: .; CDR3: CASSNREYEKLFF
J: TRBJ1-1; V: TRBV7-3; D: .; CDR3: CASSSGPNPTEAFF
J: TRBJ1-5; V: TRBV7-8; D: .; CDR3: CASSLPRGGGPQHF
J: TRBJ1-1; V: TRBV5-1; D: TRBD1; CDR3: CASSLMTGGGTEAFF
J: TRBJ1-3; V: TRBV27; D: .; CDR3: CASSLFGGRGNTIYF
J: TRBJ2-3; V: TRBV24-1; D: TRBD2; CDR3: CATSDLASGGASTDTQYF
J: TRBJ1-5; V: TRBV6-5; D: .; CDR3: CASSRGAASNQPQHF
J: TRBJ2-5; V: TRBV11-3; D: TRBD2; CDR3: CASSSGGAQETQYF
J: TRBJ2-1; V: TRBV20-1; D: .; CDR3: CSATQNNEQFF
J: TRBJ2-3; V: TRBV30; D: .; CDR3: CAWRSLPGLLTDTQYF
J: TRBJ2-2; V: TRBV7-9; D: TRBD2; CDR3: CASSHSGGATGELFF
J: TRBJ2-5; V: TRBV6-5; D: TRBD1; CDR3: CASGGQGMETQYF
J: TRBJ1-2; V: TRBV3-1/TRBV3-2; D: .; CDR3: CASSQADTHPGYTF
J: TRBJ2-2; V: TRBV29-1; D: TRBD2; CDR3: CSVGLAANTGELFF
J: TRBJ1-6; V: TRBV5-6; D: .; CDR3: CASSLEGQGRSPLHF
J: TRBJ2-7; V: TRBV6-6; D: TRBD1; CDR3: CASRWTGGGGEQYF
J: TRBJ1-1; V: TRBV13; D: .; CDR3: CASGRGRDTEAFF
J: TRBJ2-1; V: TRBV3-1/TRBV3-2; D: TRBD1; CDR3: CASSQGRDRRYNEQFF
J: TRBJ2-1; V: TRBV5-4; D: .; CDR3: CASSLRGGFSYNEQFF
J: TRBJ1-2; V: TRBV19; D: .; CDR3: CASTTGAYGYTF
J: TRBJ1-6; V: TRBV6-1; D: TRBD1; CDR3: CASSDPGQVNSPLHF
J: TRBJ1-1; V: TRBV9; D: TRBD1; CDR3: CASTSPQGAEAFF
J: TRBJ2-5; V: TRBV12-3/TRBV12-4; D: .; CDR3: CASSLRETQYF
J: TRBJ1-2; V: TRBV20-1; D: .; CDR3: CSASPVEDYGYTF
J: TRBJ2-2; V: TRBV6-5; D: .; CDR3: CASSGGTGELFF
J: TRBJ2-1; V: TRBV30; D: .; CDR3: CAWSVGGTYNEQFF
J: TRBJ2-3; V: TRBV5-1; D: .; CDR3: CASSPISTDTQYF
J: TRBJ1-1; V: TRBV14; D: .; CDR3: CASSQVRSIMNTEAFF
J: TRBJ2-1; V: TRBV7-3; D: .; CDR3: CASSLSGGRVDEQFF